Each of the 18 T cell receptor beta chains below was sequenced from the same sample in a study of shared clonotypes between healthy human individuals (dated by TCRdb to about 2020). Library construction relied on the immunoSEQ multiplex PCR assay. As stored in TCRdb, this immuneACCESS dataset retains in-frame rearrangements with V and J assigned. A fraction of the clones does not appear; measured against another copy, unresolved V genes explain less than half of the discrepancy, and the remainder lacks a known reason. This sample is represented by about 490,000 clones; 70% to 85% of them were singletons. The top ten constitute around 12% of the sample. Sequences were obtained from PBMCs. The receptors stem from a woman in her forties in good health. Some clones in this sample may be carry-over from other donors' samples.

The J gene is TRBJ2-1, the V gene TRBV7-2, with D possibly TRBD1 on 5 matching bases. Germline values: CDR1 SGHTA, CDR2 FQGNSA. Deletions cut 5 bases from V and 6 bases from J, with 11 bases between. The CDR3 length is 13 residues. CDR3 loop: CASSRTSGNEQFF. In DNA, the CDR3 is TGTGCCAGCAGCCGGACATCGGGCAATGAGCAGTTCTTC.

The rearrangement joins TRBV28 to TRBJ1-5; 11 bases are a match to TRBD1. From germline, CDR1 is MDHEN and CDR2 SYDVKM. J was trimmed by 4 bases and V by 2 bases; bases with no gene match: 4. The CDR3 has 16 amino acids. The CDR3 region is CASSLDGTGGNQPQHF. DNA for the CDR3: TGTGCCAGCAGTTTAGACGGGACAGGGGGGAATCAGCCCCAGCATTTT.

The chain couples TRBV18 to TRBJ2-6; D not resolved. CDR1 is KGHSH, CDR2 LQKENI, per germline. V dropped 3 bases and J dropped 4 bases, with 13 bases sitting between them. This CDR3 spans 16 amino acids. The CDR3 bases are TGTGCCAGCTCACCCCTGGCGGTAAGAGGGGCCAACGTCCTGACTTTC. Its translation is CASSPLAVRGANVLTF.

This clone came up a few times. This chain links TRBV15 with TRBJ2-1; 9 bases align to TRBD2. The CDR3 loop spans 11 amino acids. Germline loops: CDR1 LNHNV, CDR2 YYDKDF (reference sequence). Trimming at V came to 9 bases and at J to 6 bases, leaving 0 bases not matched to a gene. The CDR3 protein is CATGLANEQFF. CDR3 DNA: TGTGCCACGGGACTAGCCAATGAGCAGTTCTTC.

The CDR3 region is CASSLDPPAGGTDTQYF. The CDR3 DNA reads TGCGCCAGCAGCTTGGATCCCCCAGCGGGAGGAACAGATACGCAGTATTTT. This chain joins TRBV5-1 and TRBJ2-3; 9 bases are shared with TRBD2. V dropped 0 bases and J dropped 3; count of bases not matched to a gene: 8. This CDR3 region has 17 residues. Germline V lookup: CDR1 SGHRS, CDR2 YFSETQ. The full variable domain, in which reference TRBV5-1 and TRBJ2-3 provide the parts outside the CDR3, is KAGVTQTPRYLIKTRGQQVTLSCSPISGHRSVSWYQQTPGQGLQFLFEYFSETQRNKGNFPGRFSGRQFSNSRSEMNVSTLELGDSALYLCASSLDPPAGGTDTQYFGPGTRLTVL.

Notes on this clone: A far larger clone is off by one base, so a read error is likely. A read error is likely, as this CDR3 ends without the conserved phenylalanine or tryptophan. The CDR3 DNA sequence: TGTGCCAGCAGCTTAGCGGGAGGGCCCACTAGATACGAGCAGTACATC. Amino acids: CASSLAGGPTRYEQYI. The chain has TRBV7-9 and TRBJ2-7; 7 positions match TRBD2. Germline assignment: CDR1 SEHNR and CDR2 FQNEAQ (reference sequence). The V gene end was trimmed by 0 bases and the J gene end by 4 bases; junction bases not matched to a gene: 9. The length of the CDR3 is 16 residues.

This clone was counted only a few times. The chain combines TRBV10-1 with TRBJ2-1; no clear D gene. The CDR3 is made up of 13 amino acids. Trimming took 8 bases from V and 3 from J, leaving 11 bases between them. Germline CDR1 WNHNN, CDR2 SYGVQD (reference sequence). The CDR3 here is CASPPSLYNEQFF. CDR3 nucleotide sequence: TGCGCCAGCCCTCCGTCCCTCTACAATGAGCAGTTCTTC.

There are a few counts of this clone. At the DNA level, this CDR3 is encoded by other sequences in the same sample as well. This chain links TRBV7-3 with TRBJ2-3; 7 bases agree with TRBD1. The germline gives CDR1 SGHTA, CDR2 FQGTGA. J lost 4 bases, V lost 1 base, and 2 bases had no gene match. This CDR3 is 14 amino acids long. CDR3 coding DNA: TGTGCCAGCAGCTTAAGACAGGGAGCAGATACGCAGTATTTT. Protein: CASSLRQGADTQYF. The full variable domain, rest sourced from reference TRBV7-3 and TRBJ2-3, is GAGVSQTPSNKVTEKGKYVELRCDPISGHTALYWYRQSLGQGPEFLIYFQGTGAADDSGLPNDRFFAVRPEGSVSTLKIQRTERGDSAVYLCASSLRQGADTQYFGPGTRLTVL.

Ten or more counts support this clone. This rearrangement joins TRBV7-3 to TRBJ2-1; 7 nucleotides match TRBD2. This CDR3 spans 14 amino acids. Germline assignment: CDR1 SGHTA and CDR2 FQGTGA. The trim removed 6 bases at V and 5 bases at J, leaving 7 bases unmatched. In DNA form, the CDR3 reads TGTGCCAGCAGTCCTAGCGGAGTGAACAATGAGCAGTTCTTC. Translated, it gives CASSPSGVNNEQFF.

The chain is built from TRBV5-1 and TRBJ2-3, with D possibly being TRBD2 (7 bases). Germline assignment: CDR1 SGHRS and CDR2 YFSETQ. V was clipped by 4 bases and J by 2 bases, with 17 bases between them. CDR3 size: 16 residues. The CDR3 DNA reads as TGCGCCAGCAGCCCGACTAGGGGGACTAACACAGATACGCAGTATTTT. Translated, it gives CASSPTRGTNTDTQYF.

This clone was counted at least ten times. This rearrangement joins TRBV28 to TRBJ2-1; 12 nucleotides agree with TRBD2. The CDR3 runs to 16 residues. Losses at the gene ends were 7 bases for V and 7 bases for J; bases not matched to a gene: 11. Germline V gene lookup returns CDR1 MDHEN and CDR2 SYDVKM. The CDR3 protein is CASIKAGTSGFNEQFF. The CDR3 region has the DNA TGTGCCAGCATTAAAGCCGGGACTAGCGGGTTTAATGAGCAGTTCTTC. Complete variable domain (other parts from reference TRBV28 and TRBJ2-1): DVKVTQSSRYLVKRTGEKVFLECVQDMDHENMFWYRQDPGLGLRLIYFSYDVKMKEKGDIPEGYSVSREKKERFSLILESASTNQTSMYLCASIKAGTSGFNEQFFGPGTRLTVL.

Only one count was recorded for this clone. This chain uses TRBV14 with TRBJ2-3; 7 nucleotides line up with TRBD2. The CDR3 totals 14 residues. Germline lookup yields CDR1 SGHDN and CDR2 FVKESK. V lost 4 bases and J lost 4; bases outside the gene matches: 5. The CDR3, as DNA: TGTGCCAGCAGCCGCCGACTAGCTTCAGATACGCAGTATTTT. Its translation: CASSRRLASDTQYF. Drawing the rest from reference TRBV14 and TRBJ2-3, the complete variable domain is EAGVTQFPSHSVIEKGQTVTLRCDPISGHDNLYWYRRVMGKEIKFLLHFVKESKQDESGMPNNRFLAERTGGTYSTLKVQPAELEDSGVYFCASSRRLASDTQYFGPGTRLTVL.

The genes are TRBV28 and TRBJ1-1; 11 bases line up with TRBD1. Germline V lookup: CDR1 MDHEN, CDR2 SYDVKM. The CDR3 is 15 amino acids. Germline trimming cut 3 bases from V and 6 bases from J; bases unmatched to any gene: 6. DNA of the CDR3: TGTGCCAGCAGTTTCCTCGGGACAGGGGGTTCTGAAGCTTTCTTT. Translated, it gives CASSFLGTGGSEAFF.

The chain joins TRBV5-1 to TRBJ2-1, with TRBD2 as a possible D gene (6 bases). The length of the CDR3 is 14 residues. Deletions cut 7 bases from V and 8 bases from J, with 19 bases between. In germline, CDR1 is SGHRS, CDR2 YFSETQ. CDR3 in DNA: TGCGCCAGCTGCAGACTAGGCCTAAGGGATGAGCAGTTCTTC. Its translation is CASCRLGLRDEQFF. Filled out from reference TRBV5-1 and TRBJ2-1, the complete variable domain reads KAGVTQTPRYLIKTRGQQVTLSCSPISGHRSVSWYQQTPGQGLQFLFEYFSETQRNKGNFPGRFSGRQFSNSRSEMNVSTLELGDSALYLCASCRLGLRDEQFFGPGTRLTVL.

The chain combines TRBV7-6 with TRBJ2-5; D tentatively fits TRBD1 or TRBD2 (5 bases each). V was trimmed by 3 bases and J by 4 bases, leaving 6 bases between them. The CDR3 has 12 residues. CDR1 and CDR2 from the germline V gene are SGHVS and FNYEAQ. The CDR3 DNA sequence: TGTGCCAGCAGCTTGAGGGGAGAGACCCAGTACTTC. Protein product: CASSLRGETQYF.

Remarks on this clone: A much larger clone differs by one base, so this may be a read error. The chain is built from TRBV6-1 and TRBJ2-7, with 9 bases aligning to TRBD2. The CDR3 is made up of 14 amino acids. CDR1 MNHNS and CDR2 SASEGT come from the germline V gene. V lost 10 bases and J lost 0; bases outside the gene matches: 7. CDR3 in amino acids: CATPGTSTSYEQYF. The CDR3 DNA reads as TGTGCCACCCCCGGGACTAGCACCTCCTACGAGCAGTACTTC.

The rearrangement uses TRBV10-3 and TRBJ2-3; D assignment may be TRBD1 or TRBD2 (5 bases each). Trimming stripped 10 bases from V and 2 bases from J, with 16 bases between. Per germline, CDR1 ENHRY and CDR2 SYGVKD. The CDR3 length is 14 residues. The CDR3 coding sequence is TGTGCCAGCACCCGGGACGGTAACACAGATACGCAGTATTTT. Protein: CASTRDGNTDTQYF.

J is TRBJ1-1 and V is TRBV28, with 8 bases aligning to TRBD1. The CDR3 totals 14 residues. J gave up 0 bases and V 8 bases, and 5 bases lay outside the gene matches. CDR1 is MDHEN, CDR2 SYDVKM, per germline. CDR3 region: CASRWTGMNTEAFF. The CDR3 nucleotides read TGTGCCAGCCGCTGGACAGGGATGAACACTGAAGCTTTCTTT.